The next 32 T cell receptor beta chains were all read from a single sample in a study of long-term antiretroviral therapy in people with HIV. The immunoSEQ assay was v3.0, run at survey level. Measured with immunoSEQ multiplex PCR; TCRdb has only the in-frame clones, and not every one. The sample shows approximately 30,000 clones, roughly 83% of them seen only once. Sequenced here: unsorted PBMCs, sampled around 2.8 years after starting antiretroviral therapy. All receptors come from a man aged 25 to 45 with HIV.

The chain is built from TRBV27 and TRBJ2-5; TRBD1 aligns across 7 bases. The CDR3 is 14 residues long. Germline CDR1 MNHEY, CDR2 SMNVEV (reference sequence). The junction had 11 bases not matched to a gene; V was cut back by 8 bases and J by 5 bases. The CDR3, as DNA: TGTGCCAGCGGGATTAGGGACAGTTGGGAGACCCAGTACTTC. As protein: CASGIRDSWETQYF.

The chain couples TRBV6-5 to TRBJ1-6; unclear D gene. This CDR3 is 15 amino acids long. Germline loops: CDR1 MNHEY, CDR2 SVGAGI. V was pared by 2 bases and J by 7 bases, with 12 bases between. CDR3 sequence: CASSYNGKVNSPLHF. CDR3 nucleotides: TGTGCCAGCAGTTACAACGGCAAAGTGAATTCACCCCTCCACTTT.

The chain links TRBV6-5 to TRBJ1-1, with no clear D. V gave up 2 bases and J gave up 4 bases, with 8 bases separating them. Germline assignment: CDR1 MNHEY and CDR2 SVGAGI. This CDR3 spans 13 amino acids. CDR3 sequence (DNA): TGTGCCAGCAGTTACAACGCCGGCACTGAAGCTTTCTTT. It is translated as CASSYNAGTEAFF.

V gene TRBV28 combines with J gene TRBJ1-5; D remains ambiguous. CDR1 and CDR2 (germline): MDHEN, SYDVKM. There are 15 residues in the CDR3. Trimming took off 1 base at V and 2 bases at J, with 9 bases between the two ends. CDR3 amino acids: CASSLFRSGNQPQHF. The CDR3 coding sequence is TGTGCCAGCAGTTTATTTAGGAGTGGCAATCAGCCCCAGCATTTT.

J is TRBJ1-1 and V is TRBV19, with TRBD1 matching 7 bases. The CDR3 loop spans 15 amino acids. Germline V gene sequence: CDR1 LNHDA, CDR2 SQIVND (reference sequence). V lost 3 bases and J lost 5; bases outside the gene matches: 9. The CDR3 sequence is CASSIESGGDTEAFF. CDR3 nucleotide sequence: TGTGCCAGTAGTATCGAGTCAGGGGGAGATACTGAAGCTTTCTTT.

The genes are TRBV6-5 and TRBJ2-3, with 7 bases matching TRBD1. The CDR3 consists of 15 residues. Germline CDR1 reads MNHEY; CDR2 reads SVGAGI. J lost 3 bases, V lost 1 base, and 4 bases had no gene match. CDR3 nucleotides: TGTGCCAGCAGTTACTATGAACAGGGGACAGATACGCAGTATTTT. Its translation: CASSYYEQGTDTQYF.

V and J are TRBV28 and TRBJ2-7; D is ambiguous. With 10 bases removed from V and 0 bases from J, the gap between germline ends came to 13 bases. CDR1 is MDHEN, CDR2 SYDVKM, per germline. The CDR3 extends over 13 amino acids. The CDR3 loop is CATEVSDSYEQYF. The CDR3 DNA reads TGTGCCACAGAGGTCAGCGACTCCTACGAGCAGTACTTC.

This clone was detected a few times. V is TRBV19 and J is TRBJ1-5; TRBD1 is a possible D gene (5 bases). Germline V lookup: CDR1 LNHDA, CDR2 SQIVND (reference sequence). The CDR3 totals 15 residues. Trimming stripped 8 bases from V and 7 bases from J, with 21 bases between. CDR3 nucleotide sequence: TGTGCCAGTCGCATGGGGAACAGGAGGGCCCAGCCCCAGCATTTT. Translation: CASRMGNRRAQPQHF. Looking up the rest from reference TRBV19 and TRBJ1-5 gives the full variable domain: DGGITQSPKYLFRKEGQNVTLSCEQNLNHDAMYWYRQDPGQGLRLIYYSQIVNDFQKGDIAEGYSVSREKKESFPLTVTSAQKNPTAFYLCASRMGNRRAQPQHFGDGTRLSIL.

This chain connects TRBV30 to TRBJ2-5; D perhaps matches TRBD1 (6 bases). V was cut by 3 bases and J by 2 bases, with 10 bases left in between. Germline V gene lookup returns CDR1 GTSNPN and CDR2 SVGIG (reference sequence). The CDR3 contains 13 residues. The DNA for the CDR3 is TGTGCCTGGAGGACAGGCCAGCAAGAGACCCAGTACTTC. It encodes CAWRTGQQETQYF.

V is TRBV7-9 and J is TRBJ2-1; D possibly corresponds to TRBD1 (5 bases). Germline-derived CDR1 and CDR2 are SEHNR and FQNEAQ (reference sequence). The germline V and J ends were trimmed by 6 bases and 7 bases, with 19 bases remaining between them. The CDR3 covers 15 residues. CDR3 DNA: TGTGCCAGCAGTTTCCCTACTTCAGGGTATAATGAGCAGTTCTTC. Translation gives CASSFPTSGYNEQFF.

The gene calls are TRBV19 and TRBJ1-2; no firm D call. The CDR3 totals 14 residues. Trimming took off 2 bases at V and 10 bases at J, with 17 bases between the two ends. Germline V CDR1 and CDR2: LNHDA, SQIVND (reference sequence). The CDR3 is CASSIKSTATIYTF. CDR3 sequence (DNA): TGTGCCAGTAGTATAAAGTCTACAGCCACTATCTACACCTTC.

This rearrangement joins TRBV18 to TRBJ2-7; no clear D gene. Germline V gene sequence: CDR1 KGHSH, CDR2 LQKENI. Trimming removed 1 base from V and 6 bases from J, with 7 bases in between. The CDR3 is 12 amino acids. The CDR3 sequence: CASSPLGSEQYF. DNA of the CDR3: TGTGCCAGCTCACCACTTGGCTCCGAGCAGTACTTC.

The chain couples TRBV27 to TRBJ2-6, with D hard to call. The germline V gene encodes CDR1 MNHEY and CDR2 SMNVEV (reference sequence). V dropped 6 bases and J dropped 0 bases, with 9 bases sitting between them. CDR3 length: 15 residues. The CDR3: CASRPVYSGANVLTF. CDR3 in DNA: TGTGCCAGCAGGCCAGTATACTCTGGGGCCAACGTCCTGACTTTC.

The CDR3 loop reads CASSVGMTNTGELFF. CDR3 DNA sequence: TGTGCCAGCAGCGTAGGGATGACGAACACCGGGGAGCTGTTTTTT. V usage is TRBV9 and J usage is TRBJ2-2; no clear D. V was pared by 0 bases and J by 0 bases, with 6 bases between. The CDR3 covers 15 residues. In germline, CDR1 is SGDLS, CDR2 YYNGEE.

The genes are TRBV19 and TRBJ1-1; 8 bases are shared with TRBD1. Germline loops: CDR1 LNHDA, CDR2 SQIVND (reference sequence). The V segment lost 6 bases and the J segment 1 base; nucleotides outside the gene matches: 7. The CDR3 totals 15 residues. This CDR3 is CASSPRGRGNTEAFF. CDR3 DNA sequence: TGTGCCAGTAGCCCCAGGGGGCGCGGGAACACTGAAGCTTTCTTT.

This clone was detected only a few times. The rearrangement joins TRBV30 to TRBJ1-2, with 9 nucleotides matching TRBD1. CDR1 is GTSNPN, CDR2 SVGIG, per germline (reference sequence). With V trimmed by 6 bases and J by 8 bases, 4 bases remained unmatched. The CDR3 has 11 residues. DNA of the CDR3: TGTGCCTGCGACAGGGGGAACGGCTACACCTTC. Its translation: CACDRGNGYTF. The full variable domain, with the rest looked up from reference TRBV30 and TRBJ1-2, is SQTIHQWPATLVQPVGSPLSLECTVEGTSNPNLYWYRQAAGRGLQLLFYSVGIGQISSEVPQNLSASRPQDRQFILSSKKLLLSDSGFYLCACDRGNGYTFGSGTRLTVV.

This chain joins TRBV6-1 and TRBJ2-1, with 8 bases that match TRBD2. V lost 2 bases and J lost 2; bases outside the gene matches: 2. The CDR3 contains 15 residues. The germline V gene encodes CDR1 MNHNS and CDR2 SASEGT. CDR3 sequence reads: CASSEYGRAYNEQFF. CDR3 DNA sequence: TGTGCCAGCAGTGAATACGGGAGGGCCTACAATGAGCAGTTCTTC.

The chain combines TRBV7-2 with TRBJ1-1; maybe TRBD1 (5 bases). The V and J ends lost 1 base and 8 bases respectively, with 11 bases between them. The CDR3 loop spans 13 amino acids. In germline, CDR1 is SGHTA, CDR2 FQGNSA. The CDR3 DNA follows: TGTGCCAGCAGCTTAGAGGTTGGGGGAGAAGCTTTCTTT. Its translation: CASSLEVGGEAFF.

The CDR3 DNA sequence: TGTGCCAGCATAGTAGCAGAGAACACTGAAGCTTTCTTT. As protein: CASIVAENTEAFF. The gene calls are TRBV28 and TRBJ1-1; D gene ambiguous. V was clipped by 7 bases and J by 1 base, with 10 bases between them. Per germline, CDR1 MDHEN and CDR2 SYDVKM. This CDR3 contains 13 residues.

This sequence joins TRBV4-2 and TRBJ1-2, with a possible D match to TRBD1 (5 bases). This CDR3 contains 16 residues. Trimming pared 0 bases from V and 3 bases from J, leaving 14 bases between. The germline gives CDR1 LGHNA, CDR2 YNFKEQ. The CDR3 loop is CASSQDAGTVYYGYTF. CDR3 DNA sequence: TGTGCCAGCAGCCAAGATGCGGGGACCGTTTACTATGGCTACACCTTC.

The gene calls are TRBV11-3 and TRBJ2-7, with D possibly being TRBD2 (6 bases). Germline CDR1 and CDR2: SGHNT and YENEEA. V lost 5 bases, J lost 7 bases, and 12 bases lay in between. The CDR3 length is 12 residues. The CDR3 spells CASSQKGREQYF. In DNA form, the CDR3 reads TGTGCCAGCAGCCAAAAAGGGAGGGAGCAGTACTTC. Together with reference TRBV11-3 and TRBJ2-7, the CDR3 gives the full variable domain: EAGVVQSPRYKIIEKKQPVAFWCNPISGHNTLYWYLQNLGQGPELLIRYENEEAVDDSQLPKDRFSAERLKGVDSTLKIQPAELGDSAVYLCASSQKGREQYFGPGTRLTVT.

The chain links TRBV5-6 to TRBJ1-1; TRBD1 is a possible D gene (5 bases). V was clipped by 2 bases and J by 0 bases, with 14 bases between them. Germline V gene lookup returns CDR1 SGHDT and CDR2 YYEEEE. The CDR3 runs 16 residues. In DNA form, the CDR3 reads TGTGCCAGCAGCTTTGGAGCTCAGGGCGTGAACACTGAAGCTTTCTTT. Its translation is CASSFGAQGVNTEAFF.

The J gene is TRBJ1-6, the V gene TRBV6-5, with 10 bases lining up with TRBD1. The CDR3 length is 15 residues. Per the germline V gene, CDR1 is MNHEY and CDR2 is SVGAGI. Losses at the gene ends were 5 bases for V and 3 bases for J; bases not matched to a gene: 1. The CDR3 DNA sequence: TGTGCCAGCAGTGGGACAGGGGACTATAATTCACCCCTCCACTTT. It encodes CASSGTGDYNSPLHF.

The chain has TRBV5-6 and TRBJ1-5; 7 positions agree with TRBD1. There are 16 residues in the CDR3. Germline V gene sequence: CDR1 SGHDT, CDR2 YYEEEE. V was pared by 2 bases and J by 3 bases, with 8 bases of the junction left unmatched. CDR3 sequence reads: CASSFQSGTANQPQHF. In DNA, the CDR3 is TGTGCCAGCAGCTTTCAATCCGGGACAGCCAATCAGCCCCAGCATTTT.

This sequence joins TRBV29-1 and TRBJ2-3; the match to TRBD1 covers 11 bases. This CDR3 spans 15 amino acids. In germline, CDR1 is SQVTM, CDR2 ANQGSEA. After removal of 7 bases from V and 3 bases from J, the junction contained 9 bases not matched to a gene. This CDR3 is CSASDRGLNTDTQYF. In DNA form, the CDR3 reads TGCAGCGCATCGGACAGGGGGCTTAATACAGATACGCAGTATTTT.

The CDR3 region is CASSQDGGSWRGELFF. The CDR3 DNA sequence: TGCGCCAGCAGCCAAGATGGCGGGAGCTGGCGTGGGGAGCTGTTTTTT. The genes are TRBV4-3 and TRBJ2-2, with 7 nucleotides matching TRBD2. Germline CDR1 LGHNA, CDR2 YSLEER. V was clipped by 0 bases and J by 8 bases; unmatched bases: 9. The CDR3 extends over 16 amino acids.

This sequence joins TRBV7-2 and TRBJ1-5; tentative D call: TRBD1 (5 bases). Germline V gene data show CDR1 as SGHTA and CDR2 as FQGNSA. V gave up 3 bases and J gave up 7 bases, with 10 bases separating them. The CDR3 has 13 residues. CDR3 region: CASSFQGRQPQHF. Written as DNA, the CDR3 is TGTGCCAGCAGCTTTCAGGGACGGCAGCCCCAGCATTTT.

The rearrangement links TRBV2 to TRBJ1-6; weak D call: TRBD1 (5 bases). Germline V gene sequence: CDR1 SNHLY, CDR2 FYNNEI. The V and J ends lost 10 bases and 0 bases respectively, with 10 bases between them. This CDR3 has 14 amino acids. CDR3 residues: CAIQGNSYNSPLHF. The CDR3, as DNA: TGTGCCATTCAGGGAAACTCCTATAATTCACCCCTCCACTTT.

This chain links TRBV5-1 with TRBJ1-3, with D hard to call. Germline values: CDR1 SGHRS, CDR2 YFSETQ. CDR3 length: 15 amino acids. The V gene lost 4 bases and the J gene lost 0 bases, with 11 bases spanning the gap. CDR3 region: CASSTQPTSGNTIYF. The DNA of the CDR3 is TGCGCCAGCAGCACACAGCCTACCTCTGGAAACACCATATATTTT.

This clone was seen a few times. This sequence joins TRBV6-6 and TRBJ2-2, with D unclear. The germline V gene has CDR1 MNHNY and CDR2 SVGAGI (reference sequence). The V end lost 2 bases, the J end lost 4 bases, and 8 bases lay between the germline ends. This CDR3 is 14 amino acids long. The CDR3 reads CASSYRMFTGELFF. For the CDR3, the DNA is TGTGCCAGCAGTTACAGGATGTTCACCGGGGAGCTGTTTTTT.

This chain links TRBV30 with TRBJ1-4; D is unresolved. CDR1 and CDR2 (germline): GTSNPN, SVGIG (reference sequence). The CDR3 spans 14 residues. V was pared by 0 bases and J by 8 bases, with 13 bases between. The CDR3 spells CAWSVTVLGEKLFF. CDR3 DNA sequence: TGTGCCTGGAGTGTCACCGTCTTGGGAGAAAAACTGTTTTTT.

The chain uses TRBV7-9 and TRBJ2-2; possibly TRBD1 or TRBD2 for D (5 bases each). V was pared by 3 bases and J by 5 bases, with 13 bases between. This CDR3 has 15 residues. Germline-derived CDR1 and CDR2 are SEHNR and FQNEAQ (reference sequence). The CDR3 protein is CASSLGVMGTGELFF. CDR3 nucleotides: TGTGCCAGCAGCTTGGGGGTTATGGGGACCGGGGAGCTGTTTTTT. The variable domain in full, completed from reference TRBV7-9 and TRBJ2-2, reads DTGVSQNPRHKITKRGQNVTFRCDPISEHNRLYWYRQTLGQGPEFLTYFQNEAQLEKSRLLSDRFSAERPKGSFSTLEIQRTEQGDSAMYLCASSLGVMGTGELFFGEGSRLTVL.